The rows below give T cell receptor beta chains drawn from one sample of a study of Graves' ophthalmopathy and Graves' hyperthyroidism. Each CDR3 protein is one row after TCRdb ran MiXCR on the multiplex PCR reads. The sample contains about 410,000 distinct CDR3 sequences, around 17% of which appear only once. Sequencing used peripheral blood. The source is a woman between 18 and 30 years old with Graves' ophthalmopathy. Both conserved end residues are part of each CDR3. D genes are given only for firm matches. The size entry is marked missing in some rows and otherwise reads once, few, many or a size class.

j_call d_call clone_size v_call cdr3_nt cdr3_aa
TRBJ1-1 - many TRBV25-1 TGTGCCAGCACATTTCGAAGGGCAGCTTTCTTT CASTFRRAAFF
TRBJ2-7 - many TRBV20-1 TGCAGTGCCAGAGCGGGGCAGTACTTC CSARAGQYF
TRBJ2-5 TRBD2 many TRBV12-3/TRBV12-4 TGTGCCAGCAGTTCCCCGGGACTAGCGGACCAAGAGACCCAGTACTTC CASSSPGLADQETQYF
TRBJ2-4 - many TRBV10-3 TGTGCCATCAGTGAGTCGATAGACTTCAAGTCCAAAAACATTCAGTACTTC CAISESIDFKSKNIQYF
TRBJ1-5 - many TRBV9 TGTGCCAGCAGCGTTCCCCATGGGGGTACAAGCGATCAGCCCCAGCATTTT CASSVPHGGTSDQPQHF
TRBJ2-7 TRBD2 - TRBV18 TGTGCCAGCTCACCATCCCTAGCGGGGGTAACCTACGAGCAGTACTTC CASSPSLAGVTYEQYF
TRBJ2-7 - - TRBV7-8 TGTGCCAGCAGCTTAAGTGTTTCAGGATTCGAGCAGTACTTC CASSLSVSGFEQYF
TRBJ2-6 - many TRBV6-1 TGTGCCGGATCTGGGGCCAACGTCCTGACTTTC CAGSGANVLTF
TRBJ1-5 - - TRBV6-2/TRBV6-3 TGTGCCAGCAGAAAGGACAGTCTCAATCAGCCCCAGCATTTT CASRKDSLNQPQHF
TRBJ2-2 - - TRBV30 TGTGCCTGGCCGAAGGGACCCGCTTACACCGGGGAGCTGTTTTTT CAWPKGPAYTGELFF
TRBJ1-3 TRBD1 many TRBV7-9 TGTGCCAGCAGCCAAGACAGGGGTGGAAACACCATATATTTT CASSQDRGGNTIYF
TRBJ2-5 - few TRBV18 TGTGCCAGCTCACCCCGGCAAACGAACCAAGAGACCCAGTACTTC CASSPRQTNQETQYF
TRBJ2-2 TRBD2 many TRBV9 TGTGCCAGCAGCCCGGGAGGGCCGAGGGAGCTGTTTTTT CASSPGGPRELFF
TRBJ2-7 TRBD1 - TRBV3-1 TGTGCCAGCAGCGCGCGGGACAGGGGGAACGAGCAGTACTTC CASSARDRGNEQYF
TRBJ2-7 TRBD2 - TRBV2 TGTGCCAGCGGGCGGGAGCGTGACGAGCAGTACTTC CASGRERDEQYF
TRBJ2-7 TRBD1 - TRBV4-1 TGCGCCAGCAGCCCGTTCCCCCCGGGACAGGGGATTAGCGAGCAGTACTTC CASSPFPPGQGISEQYF
TRBJ1-5 TRBD1 many TRBV20-1 TGCAGTGCTAAGGGACAGGGAGCCCAGCCCCAGCATTTT CSAKGQGAQPQHF
TRBJ2-4 - - TRBV12-5 TGTGCTAGTGGTCCCCTGGGAGACGGCGATGGCATTCAGTACTTC CASGPLGDGDGIQYF
TRBJ1-2 TRBD1 - TRBV27 TGTGCCAGCAGTAGCGACAGGGGGCGTTCTGGCTACACCTTC CASSSDRGRSGYTF
TRBJ2-6 TRBD1 many TRBV7-3 TGTGCCAGCAGCCTATCGGGACAGGGGAGTGCTGGGGCCAACGTCCTGACTTTC CASSLSGQGSAGANVLTF
TRBJ1-2 - - TRBV29-1 TGCAGCGTTGCTAGAGGTGGTGGCTACACCTTC CSVARGGGYTF
TRBJ2-5 TRBD2 - TRBV28 TGTGCCAGCGCAGGTAGCGGGAGGGCCCCAGAGACCCAGTACTTC CASAGSGRAPETQYF
TRBJ2-7 TRBD1 many TRBV6-2/TRBV6-3 TGTGCCAGCAGCTACGGACAGGGGTTTGGGTACGAGCAGTACTTC CASSYGQGFGYEQYF
TRBJ1-1 - many TRBV19 TGTGCCAGTAGCCGCGACAGCCCGCGGACTGAAGCTTTCTTT CASSRDSPRTEAFF
TRBJ2-5 - many TRBV7-9 TGTGCCAGCAGTTATGACTCGGAGACCCAGTACTTC CASSYDSETQYF
TRBJ1-5 - - TRBV6-1 TGTGCCAGCTACACCAGGGGAGTAGGCAATCAGCCCCAGCATTTT CASYTRGVGNQPQHF
TRBJ1-2 - many TRBV6-5 TGTGCCAGCAGTTACTCGGCGATCCTCGAGGGCTACACCTTC CASSYSAILEGYTF
TRBJ2-2 TRBD1 many TRBV2 TGTGCCATCAGACTTCGGGGGACAGGCGCTGCGAACACCGGGGAGCTGTTTTTT CAIRLRGTGAANTGELFF
TRBJ1-1 - many TRBV5-1 TGCGCCAGCAGCCCGATCCAGGGGTCGGGGAATGAAGCTTTCTTT CASSPIQGSGNEAFF
TRBJ2-5 TRBD1 many TRBV6-2/TRBV6-3 TGTGCCAGCAGTTCATCGACAGGGAGAGTCCAAGAGACCCAGTACTTC CASSSSTGRVQETQYF
TRBJ2-5 TRBD2 many TRBV13 TGTGCCAGCAGCTTAGTGACTAGCCGGGAGACCCAGTACTTC CASSLVTSRETQYF
TRBJ1-6 - - TRBV27 TGTGCCAGTTGTTTAATCGGGGGGCAGGGTTCACCCCTCCACTTT CASCLIGGQGSPLHF
TRBJ1-1 - many TRBV6-5 TGTGCCAGCAGTTCCCCGACCGCTAAGGGGTATGAAGCTTTCTTT CASSSPTAKGYEAFF
TRBJ2-7 - many TRBV20-1 TGCAGTGCTCAGGAGTCGACAGCCTCCTACGAGCAGTACTTC CSAQESTASYEQYF
TRBJ2-4 - many TRBV12-5 TGTGCTAGTGGTTTATGGCTAGGCTTAGCCAAAAACATTCAGTACTTC CASGLWLGLAKNIQYF
TRBJ2-2 - - TRBV12-3/TRBV12-4 TGTGCCAGCAGTTTAGTTCCAGCGGAGCTGTTTTTT CASSLVPAELFF
TRBJ2-5 - many TRBV7-2 TGTGCCAGCAGCTTAGGCACTCAGGAGACCCAGTACTTC CASSLGTQETQYF
TRBJ2-4 - - TRBV30 TGTGCCTGGAAATGGATAGACATTCAGTACTTC CAWKWIDIQYF
TRBJ2-6 - many TRBV2 TGTGCCAACAGATGGCCCGCCGCCAACGTCCTGACTTTC CANRWPAANVLTF
TRBJ2-2 - many TRBV6-2/TRBV6-3 TGTGCCAGCACCTACCGACTCGGGCTAGTAGGGGAGCTGTTTTTT CASTYRLGLVGELFF
TRBJ1-1 TRBD1 many TRBV9 TGTGCCAGCAGTGGACAGGGGGTGGGGACTGAAGCTTTCTTT CASSGQGVGTEAFF
TRBJ2-7 - many TRBV6-5 TGTGCCAGCAGTTACCAGCGAACCTACGAGCAGTACTTC CASSYQRTYEQYF
TRBJ2-7 - many TRBV6-5 TGTGCCAGCAGCTACTTGGCTTCCTCCCCCTACGAGCAGTACTTC CASSYLASSPYEQYF
TRBJ2-7 - many TRBV6-2/TRBV6-3 TGTGCCAGCAGTTACTCTCGTGGGGCCCGCTCAGGGCGAAACGAGCAGTACTTC CASSYSRGARSGRNEQYF
TRBJ2-7 TRBD1 many TRBV11-1 TGTGCCAGCAGCTACCCCCGAGGGGACAGGGGGCAAATCTCCTACGAGCAGTACTTC CASSYPRGDRGQISYEQYF
TRBJ2-7 - many TRBV30 TGTGCCTGGAGTGTGGGGATTTACGAGCAGTACTTC CAWSVGIYEQYF
TRBJ1-1 - many TRBV28 TGTGCCAGCAGTTTAACGAGGTACGTCACTGAAGCTTTCTTT CASSLTRYVTEAFF
TRBJ2-2 - many TRBV29-1 TGCAGCGTACAAACAAGGGCCGGGGAGCTGTTTTTT CSVQTRAGELFF
TRBJ1-2 - many TRBV6-1 TGTGCCAGCAGCAAAAGGGATGGCTATGGCTACACCTTC CASSKRDGYGYTF
TRBJ2-5 - many TRBV30 TGTGCTACAGAAGGGGGGGCGTCAGAGACCCAGTACTTC CATEGGASETQYF
TRBJ1-1 TRBD1 many TRBV3-1 TGTGCCAGCAGCCCCTCCGGGACAGGGGGGAACACTGAAGCTTTCTTT CASSPSGTGGNTEAFF